The TCR beta chain under discussion was sequenced for a study of CD8+CD57+ T cells in acquired aplastic anemia. The V and J ends lost 5 bases and 10 bases, in that order; junction bases with no gene match: 6. Germline CDR1 reads SGHVS; CDR2 reads FNYEAQ. The CDR3 totals 14 residues. Sequenced patients had shown CD8+CD57+ cell expansion by flow cytometry. When blood sampling took place, the patients had received no therapy. TCR beta VDJ and CDR3 profiles were obtained from a genomic DNA template. TCRdb called the reads again in MiXCR, with one record for every CDR3 protein. This table has about 150,000 distinct CDR3 sequences, about 48% appearing once.

The chain is built from TRBV7-6 and TRBJ1-6; 9 nucleotides match TRBD1. This receptor was obtained from a human donor with aplastic anemia. Sequences were obtained from sorted CD4+, CD8+, or CD8+CD57+ T cells (not recorded which) from PBMCs. Here the CDR3 reads CASSRGQGASPLHF. CDR3 sequence (DNA): TGTGCCAGCAGCAGGGGACAGGGCGCGTCACCCCTCCACTTT. The whole variable domain, filled in from reference TRBV7-6 and TRBJ1-6, reads GAGVSQSPRYKVTKRGQDVALRCDPISGHVSLYWYRQALGQGPEFLTYFNYEAQQDKSGLPNDRFSAERPEGSISTLTIQRTEQRDSAMYRCASSRGQGASPLHFGNGTRLTVT.